This T cell receptor (beta chain) is drawn from a study of shared clonotypes between healthy human individuals (dated by TCRdb to the early 2020s). The study in broad terms: A couple of women and a few men aged 18 to 49 years were included in the cohort. Per donor, three plates each were used for CD4 naive and CD4 memory, two for CD8 naive, and one for CD8 memory. The study deeply sequenced blood TCR repertoires of about 5 healthy adults to estimate repertoire size and the extent of clonotype sharing between individuals. To increase sequencing depth and limit assay-specific biases, TCR repertoire library preparation and sequencing were carried out by different laboratories using diverse techniques. Each donor's leukapheresis produced roughly between about 0.9 and 9.5 billion PBMCs. Beyond this particular receptor, the publication reports: Even with the large sequencing depth, rarefaction of the sorted-subset datasets indicated that sequencing was incomplete. Sampling was restricted to blood, and TCR repertoires in tissue are likely to differ from TCR repertoires in blood. The genetic and exposure-history diversity represented was limited by the small number of donors. Approximately 5% of naive CD4, around 4% of naive CD8, approximately 2.2% of memory CD4, and approximately 0.39% of memory CD8 clonotypes were shared across several donors. Naive subsets generally had larger estimated clonotype richness than memory subsets did. Based on pairwise subsampling, the degree of clonotype sharing among donors was expected to be affected by sequencing depth. Higher generation probabilities were observed for clonotypes shared by all four sorted-subset donors than for non-shared clonotypes.

Using the deep immunoSEQ assay, TCR CDR3 regions were amplified from genomic DNA by multiplex PCR. Genomic DNA extracted from each cell subset was distributed evenly over all wells of several immunoSEQ 96-well plates, and each plate served as one replicate. For sorted subsets, each replicate PCR was loaded with about 200 ng genomic DNA, equivalent to 25,000 to 35,000 T cell genomes. The purified libraries were quantified using a Qubit 3.0 fluorometer, sized with a Bioanalyzer 2100, and then quantified again using the KAPA Library Quantification kit. Every immunoSEQ 96-well plate was sequenced on a separate single-read 150-cycle Illumina NextSeq 550 flow cell. In the paper's pipeline: Because the immunoSEQ output held only junctional sequences and lacked quality scores, the filtering could not match the filtering applied to full-length reads. Sequences were annotated with PyIR, a Python wrapper for IgBLAST v1.9, and V/J genes and CDR3 were assigned using IMGT germline references. Reads were filtered out if the reads had weak V/J assignments (E-value above 1e-6), no CDR3, stop codons, out-of-frame junctions, or ambiguous translated residues. V3J clonotypes were defined as sequences sharing an identical inferred V gene, J gene, and CDR3 amino acid sequence. The percentage overlap between two repertoires was calculated by dividing the number of shared unique clonotypes by the size of the smaller repertoire. Repertoire richness was assessed with RTK rarefaction, the Chao1 estimator, and Recon v2.1 estimates of unobserved clonotypes. OLGA was used to compute generation probabilities for all TCRbeta clonotypes that the gDNA method yielded from a few donors. The clones in this table, taken by TCRdb from immuneACCESS, are in-frame only. Not every clone is retained; where verified, under half of the shortfall comes from an unresolved V gene, and the cause of the rest is unknown. V, J and clone size were drawn from that table, and D and trimming were deduced from the DNA. The sample includes about 2.4 million clones, with roughly 93% observed a single time. Clones ranked in the top ten supply 0.36% of the sample.

As concerns this clone: Which antigen it targets is not known. The record has no base qualities; no much larger clone is one base away.

The CDR3 spans 16 residues, from the cysteine through the phenylalanine. Only the CDR3 portion is preserved as DNA: 48 bases, with reading frame beginning at the first base. CDR1 is given as SGHTA and CDR2 as FQGTGA, both from the germline V gene. The germline V and J ends show losses of 2 bases and 6 bases respectively, and no gene match explains 6 bases of the junction. The donors were healthy, HIV-negative adults who had no recently reported acute infections or vaccinations. Only Caucasian adults living in Nashville, Tennessee, USA were represented among the donors. CD4+ T cells were enriched by magnetic negative selection; naive cells were then positively selected on CD45RA, and the negative fraction formed the memory subset. After blood collection by leukapheresis, PBMCs were isolated using Ficoll-Histopaque density gradient centrifugation and then cryopreserved in the vapor phase of liquid nitrogen. Purity and quantity of every magnetically sorted T cell population were checked by analytical flow cytometry. Genomic DNA was isolated from every sorted fraction and measured by UV absorbance on a Nanodrop 2000c.

The source of this sequence is a young man in good health. Some clones in this sample may be carry-over from other donors' samples. The rearranged segments are TRBV7-3 and TRBJ2-2; 10 central bases correspond to TRBD2. The sequencing input was naive CD4+ T cells from PBMCs. This sample's cell subset or site label indicates: CD45RA+ positively selected. The CDR3 region reads CASSLGLAGAAGELFF. DNA sequence: TGTGCCAGCAGCTTAGGGCTAGCGGGGGCGGCCGGGGAGCTGTTTTTT.